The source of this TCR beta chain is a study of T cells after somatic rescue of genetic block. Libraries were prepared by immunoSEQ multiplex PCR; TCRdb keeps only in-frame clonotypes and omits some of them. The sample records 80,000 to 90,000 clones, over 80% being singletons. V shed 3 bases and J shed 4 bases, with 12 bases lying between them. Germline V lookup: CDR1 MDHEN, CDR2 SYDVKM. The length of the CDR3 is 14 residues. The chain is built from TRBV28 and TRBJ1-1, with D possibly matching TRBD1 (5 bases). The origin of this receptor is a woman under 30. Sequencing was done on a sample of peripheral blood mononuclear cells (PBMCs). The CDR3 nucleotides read TGTGCCAGCAGTTTTTCGGGGGGGAGCACTGAAGCTTTCTTT. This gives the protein CASSFSGGSTEAFF. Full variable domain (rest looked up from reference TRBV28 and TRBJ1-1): DVKVTQSSRYLVKRTGEKVFLECVQDMDHENMFWYRQDPGLGLRLIYFSYDVKMKEKGDIPEGYSVSREKKERFSLILESASTNQTSMYLCASSFSGGSTEAFFGQGTRLTVV.